Shown below are 4 T cell receptor beta chains from a single sample sequenced in a study of blood T cell repertoires in COVID-19. TCRdb's copy holds only in-frame clones and misses some; the assay was immunoSEQ multiplex PCR. This sample carries about 87,000 clones, around 85% of them seen once, and the ten largest clones take 2.5% to 3.5%. The specimen was peripheral blood. The receptors derive from a woman of 80 years or more with COVID-19, enrolled during active disease.

J is TRBJ1-1 and V is TRBV18; 9 bases are shared with TRBD1. Germline trimming cut 3 bases from V and 3 bases from J; bases unmatched to any gene: 8. The germline V gene encodes CDR1 KGHSH and CDR2 LQKENI. There are 16 residues in the CDR3. The CDR3 DNA reads as TGTGCCAGCTCACCGCTACAGGGGGCGGATTACACTGAAGCTTTCTTT. Encoded protein: CASSPLQGADYTEAFF.

The chain joins TRBV19 to TRBJ1-5; TRBD1 matches at 10 bases. Looked up from germline, CDR1 is LNHDA and CDR2 is SQIVND (reference sequence). The CDR3 is 14 amino acids. Germline trimming cut 10 bases from V and 9 bases from J; bases unmatched to any gene: 12. In DNA, the CDR3 is TGTGCCACTCGATACGGGACAGGGGATTTGCCCCAGCATTTT. The encoded protein is CATRYGTGDLPQHF.

The gene calls are TRBV6-1 and TRBJ2-5; 8 bases are a match to TRBD1. The V segment lost 1 base and the J segment 5 bases; nucleotides outside the gene matches: 3. The CDR3 covers 14 residues. The germline gives CDR1 MNHNS, CDR2 SASEGT. CDR3 region: CASSEGQGTETQYF. The CDR3 bases are TGTGCCAGCAGTGAAGGACAGGGGACGGAGACCCAGTACTTC.

V usage is TRBV5-1 and J usage is TRBJ2-7; the match to TRBD1 covers 7 bases. V was pared by 4 bases and J by 6 bases, with 7 bases of the junction left unmatched. Germline CDR1 and CDR2: SGHRS and YFSETQ. This CDR3 comprises 13 residues. DNA of the CDR3: TGCGCCAGCAGCACCCAGACAGGGTCCGAGCAGTACTTC. Encoded protein: CASSTQTGSEQYF.